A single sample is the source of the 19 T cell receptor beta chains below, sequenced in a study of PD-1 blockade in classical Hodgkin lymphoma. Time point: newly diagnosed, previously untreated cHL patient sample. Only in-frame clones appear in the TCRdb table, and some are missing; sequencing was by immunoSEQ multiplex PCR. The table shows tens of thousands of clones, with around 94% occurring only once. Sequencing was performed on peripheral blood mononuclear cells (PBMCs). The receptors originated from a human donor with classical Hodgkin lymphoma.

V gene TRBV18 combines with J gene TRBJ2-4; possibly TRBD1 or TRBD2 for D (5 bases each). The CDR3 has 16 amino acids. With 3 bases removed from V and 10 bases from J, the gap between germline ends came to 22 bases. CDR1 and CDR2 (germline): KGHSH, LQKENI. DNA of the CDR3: TGTGCCAGCTCACCGACCGGGACCGCTACCGATAGGATTCAGTACTTC. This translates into CASSPTGTATDRIQYF.

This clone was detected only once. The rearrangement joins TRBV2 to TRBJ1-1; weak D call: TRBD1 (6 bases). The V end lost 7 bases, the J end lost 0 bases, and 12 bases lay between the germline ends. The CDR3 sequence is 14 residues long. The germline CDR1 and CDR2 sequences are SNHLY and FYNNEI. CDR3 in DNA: TGTGCCAGCACAGGCAGGGGTATGAACACTGAAGCTTTCTTT. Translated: CASTGRGMNTEAFF.

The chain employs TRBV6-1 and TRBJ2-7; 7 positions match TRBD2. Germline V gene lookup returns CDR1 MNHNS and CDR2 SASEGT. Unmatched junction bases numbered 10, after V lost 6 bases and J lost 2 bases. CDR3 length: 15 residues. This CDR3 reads CASSNPRGVTYEQYF. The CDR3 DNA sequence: TGTGCCAGCAGCAACCCACGGGGGGTTACCTACGAGCAGTACTTC.

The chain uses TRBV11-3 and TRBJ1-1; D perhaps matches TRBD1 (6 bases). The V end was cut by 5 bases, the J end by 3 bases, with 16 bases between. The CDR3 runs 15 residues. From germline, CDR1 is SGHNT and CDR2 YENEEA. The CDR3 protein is CASSHSGAEDTEAFF. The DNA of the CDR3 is TGTGCCAGCAGCCATTCGGGGGCTGAGGACACTGAAGCTTTCTTT.

This CDR3 reads CASKSGTGWNEQFF. The CDR3 nucleotides read TGTGCCAGCAAGAGCGGGACCGGGTGGAATGAGCAGTTCTTC. The chain carries TRBV7-8 and TRBJ2-1; 7 nucleotides align to TRBD2. The CDR3 consists of 14 residues. The germline gives CDR1 SGHVS, CDR2 FQNEAQ. The trim removed 7 bases at V and 7 bases at J, leaving 10 bases unmatched.

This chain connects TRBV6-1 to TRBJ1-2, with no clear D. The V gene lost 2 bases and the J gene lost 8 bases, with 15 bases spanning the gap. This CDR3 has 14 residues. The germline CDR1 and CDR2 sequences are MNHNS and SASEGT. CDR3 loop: CASSEIVGGGGYTF. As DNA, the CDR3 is TGTGCCAGCAGTGAAATCGTGGGAGGAGGCGGCTACACCTTC.

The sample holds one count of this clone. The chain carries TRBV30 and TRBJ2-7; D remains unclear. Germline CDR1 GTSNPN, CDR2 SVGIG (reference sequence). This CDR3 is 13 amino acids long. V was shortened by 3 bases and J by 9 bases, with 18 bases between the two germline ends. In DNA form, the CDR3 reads TGTGCCTGGAGCCAAACTCCCTTCTTTGGGCAGTACTTC. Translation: CAWSQTPFFGQYF.

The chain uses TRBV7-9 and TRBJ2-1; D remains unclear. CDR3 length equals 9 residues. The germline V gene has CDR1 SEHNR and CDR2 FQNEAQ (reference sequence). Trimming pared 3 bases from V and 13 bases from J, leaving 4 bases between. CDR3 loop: CASSFPQFF. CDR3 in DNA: TGTGCCAGCAGCTTCCCCCAGTTCTTC.

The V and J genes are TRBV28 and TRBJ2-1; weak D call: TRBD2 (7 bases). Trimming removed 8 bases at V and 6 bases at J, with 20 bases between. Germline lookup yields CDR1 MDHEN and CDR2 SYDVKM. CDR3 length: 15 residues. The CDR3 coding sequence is TGTGCCAGCGGTATGGGCGGGGGCTTCAGCAATGAGCAGTTCTTC. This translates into CASGMGGGFSNEQFF.

CDR3 sequence reads: CASSPRWTEAFF. The CDR3 bases are TGTGCCAGCAGCCCCCGTTGGACTGAAGCTTTCTTT. This chain uses TRBV7-9 with TRBJ1-1; D remains unclear. V was cut by 5 bases and J by 5 bases, with 9 bases left in between. The germline V gene encodes CDR1 SEHNR and CDR2 FQNEAQ (reference sequence). This CDR3 region has 12 residues.

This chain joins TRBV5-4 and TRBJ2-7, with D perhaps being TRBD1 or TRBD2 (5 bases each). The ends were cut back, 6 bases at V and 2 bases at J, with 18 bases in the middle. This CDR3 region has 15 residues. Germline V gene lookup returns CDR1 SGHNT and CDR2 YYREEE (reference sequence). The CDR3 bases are TGTGCCAGCAACAGTGGGGGATCACAGACCTACGAGCAGTACTTC. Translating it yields CASNSGGSQTYEQYF.

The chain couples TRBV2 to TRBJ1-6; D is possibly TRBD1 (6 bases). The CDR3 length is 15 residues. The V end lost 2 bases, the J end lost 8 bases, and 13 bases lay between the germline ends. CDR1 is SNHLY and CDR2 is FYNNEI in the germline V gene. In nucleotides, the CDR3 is TGTGCCAGCAGTGAACTTGGGGGGCTTGATTCACCCCTCCACTTT. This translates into CASSELGGLDSPLHF.

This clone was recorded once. CDR3 sequence reads: CASHRGIRGQPQHF. CDR3 DNA: TGTGCCAGCCATAGGGGGATTAGGGGCCAGCCCCAGCATTTT. The V call is TRBV6-1, the J call TRBJ1-5, with a tentative D call TRBD1 (6 bases). The CDR3 covers 14 residues. Trimming took off 8 bases at V and 7 bases at J, with 18 bases between the two ends. Germline V gene lookup returns CDR1 MNHNS and CDR2 SASEGT.

CDR3 residues: CASSRFPGQGYGANVLTF. CDR3 nucleotides: TGTGCCAGCAGCCGTTTCCCGGGACAGGGGTATGGGGCCAACGTCCTGACTTTC. The chain combines TRBV28 with TRBJ2-6; 10 nucleotides line up with TRBD1. V was clipped by 6 bases and J by 3 bases; unmatched bases: 11. Germline CDR1 is MDHEN and CDR2 is SYDVKM. This CDR3 has 18 residues.

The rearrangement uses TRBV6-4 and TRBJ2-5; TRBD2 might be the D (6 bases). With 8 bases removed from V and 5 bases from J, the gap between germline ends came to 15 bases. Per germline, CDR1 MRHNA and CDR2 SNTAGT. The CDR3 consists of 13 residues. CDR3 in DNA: TGTGCCAGCGAAGAACGGGGGAAGGAGACCCAGTACTTC. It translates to CASEERGKETQYF.

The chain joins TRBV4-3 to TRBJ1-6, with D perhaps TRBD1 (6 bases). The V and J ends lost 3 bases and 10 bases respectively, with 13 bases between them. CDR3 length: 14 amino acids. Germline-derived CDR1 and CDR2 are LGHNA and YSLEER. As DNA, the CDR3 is TGCGCCAGCAGCCACGAACCCAGGGGCTCACCCCTCCACTTT. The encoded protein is CASSHEPRGSPLHF.

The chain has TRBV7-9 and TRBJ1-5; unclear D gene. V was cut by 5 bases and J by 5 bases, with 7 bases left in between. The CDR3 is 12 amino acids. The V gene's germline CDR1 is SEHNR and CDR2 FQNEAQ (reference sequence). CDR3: CASSLIDQPQHF. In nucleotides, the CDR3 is TGTGCCAGCAGCCTAATAGATCAGCCCCAGCATTTT.

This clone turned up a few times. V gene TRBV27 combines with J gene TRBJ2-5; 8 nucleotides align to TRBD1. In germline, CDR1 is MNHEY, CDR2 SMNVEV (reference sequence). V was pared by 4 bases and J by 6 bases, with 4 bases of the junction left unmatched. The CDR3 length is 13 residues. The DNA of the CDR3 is TGTGCCAGCAGTTCGACCAGGGGGCAGACCCAGTACTTC. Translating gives CASSSTRGQTQYF.

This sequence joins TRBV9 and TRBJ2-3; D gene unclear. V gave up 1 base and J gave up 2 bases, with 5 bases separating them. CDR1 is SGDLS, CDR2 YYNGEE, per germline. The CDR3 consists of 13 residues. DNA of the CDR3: TGTGCCAGCAGCGTAAGGTCCACAGATACGCAGTATTTT. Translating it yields CASSVRSTDTQYF.